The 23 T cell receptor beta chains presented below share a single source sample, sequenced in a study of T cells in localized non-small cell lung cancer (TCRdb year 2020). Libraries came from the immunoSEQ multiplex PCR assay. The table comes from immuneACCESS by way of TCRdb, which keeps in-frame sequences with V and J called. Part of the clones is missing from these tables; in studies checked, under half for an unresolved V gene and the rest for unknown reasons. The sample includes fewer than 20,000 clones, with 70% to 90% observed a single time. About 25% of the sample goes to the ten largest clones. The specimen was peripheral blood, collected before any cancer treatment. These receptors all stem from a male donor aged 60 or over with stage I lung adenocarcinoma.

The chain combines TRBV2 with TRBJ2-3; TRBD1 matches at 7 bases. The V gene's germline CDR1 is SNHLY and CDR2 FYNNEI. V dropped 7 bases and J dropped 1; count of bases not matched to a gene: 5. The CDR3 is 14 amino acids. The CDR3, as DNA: TGTGCCAGCATCCAGGGGACAGGCACAGATACGCAGTATTTT. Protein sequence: CASIQGTGTDTQYF.

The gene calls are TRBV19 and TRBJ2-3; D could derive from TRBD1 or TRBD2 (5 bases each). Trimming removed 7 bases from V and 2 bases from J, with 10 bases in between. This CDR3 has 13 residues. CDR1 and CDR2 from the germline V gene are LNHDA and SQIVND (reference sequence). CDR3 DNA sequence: TGTGCCAGTACGGGGCAGCTCACAGATACGCAGTATTTT. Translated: CASTGQLTDTQYF.

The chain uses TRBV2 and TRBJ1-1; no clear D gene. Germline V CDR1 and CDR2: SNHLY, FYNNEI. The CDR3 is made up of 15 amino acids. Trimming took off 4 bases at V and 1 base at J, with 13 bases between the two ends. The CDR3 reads CASSGPQNGNTEAFF. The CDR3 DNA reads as TGTGCCAGCAGTGGCCCGCAAAACGGGAACACTGAAGCTTTCTTT.

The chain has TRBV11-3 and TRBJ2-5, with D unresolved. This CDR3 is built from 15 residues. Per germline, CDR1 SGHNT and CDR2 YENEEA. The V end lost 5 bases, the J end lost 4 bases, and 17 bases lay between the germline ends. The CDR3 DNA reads TGTGCCAGCAGCCAGCAAGACCGGACGGGAGAGACCCAGTACTTC. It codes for CASSQQDRTGETQYF.

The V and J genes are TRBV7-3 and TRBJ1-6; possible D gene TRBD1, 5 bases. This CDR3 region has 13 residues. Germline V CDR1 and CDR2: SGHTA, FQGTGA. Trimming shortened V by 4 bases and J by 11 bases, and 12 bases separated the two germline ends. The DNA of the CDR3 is TGTGCCAGCAGCTGGGACCTCAACGCACCCCTCCACTTT. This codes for CASSWDLNAPLHF.

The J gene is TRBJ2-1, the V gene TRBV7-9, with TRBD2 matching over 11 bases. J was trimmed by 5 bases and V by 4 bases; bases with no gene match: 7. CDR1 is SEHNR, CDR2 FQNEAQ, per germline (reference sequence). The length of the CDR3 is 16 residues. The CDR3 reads CASSSSSGRRHNEQFF. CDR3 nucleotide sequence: TGTGCCAGCAGCTCGTCTAGCGGGAGGCGCCACAATGAGCAGTTCTTC.

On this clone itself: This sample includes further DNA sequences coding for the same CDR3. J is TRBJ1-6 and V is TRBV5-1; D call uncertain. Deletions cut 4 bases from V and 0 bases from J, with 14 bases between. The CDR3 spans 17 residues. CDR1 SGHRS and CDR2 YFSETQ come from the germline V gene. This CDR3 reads CASSLGGLSSYNSPLHF. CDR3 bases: TGCGCCAGCAGCCTCGGAGGGCTGAGCTCCTATAATTCACCCCTCCACTTT.

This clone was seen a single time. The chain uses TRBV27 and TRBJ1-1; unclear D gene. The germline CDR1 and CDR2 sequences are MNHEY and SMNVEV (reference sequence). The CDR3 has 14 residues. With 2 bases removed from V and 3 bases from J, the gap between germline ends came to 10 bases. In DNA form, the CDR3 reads TGTGCCAGCAGTTTAATAGGCCAGCACACTGAAGCTTTCTTT. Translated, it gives CASSLIGQHTEAFF.

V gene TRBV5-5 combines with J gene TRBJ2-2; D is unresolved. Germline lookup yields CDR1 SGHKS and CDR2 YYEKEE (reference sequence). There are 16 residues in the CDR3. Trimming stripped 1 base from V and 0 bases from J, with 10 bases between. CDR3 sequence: CASSLLGHSNTGELFF. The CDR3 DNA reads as TGTGCCAGCAGCTTGTTAGGTCACTCGAACACCGGGGAGCTGTTTTTT.

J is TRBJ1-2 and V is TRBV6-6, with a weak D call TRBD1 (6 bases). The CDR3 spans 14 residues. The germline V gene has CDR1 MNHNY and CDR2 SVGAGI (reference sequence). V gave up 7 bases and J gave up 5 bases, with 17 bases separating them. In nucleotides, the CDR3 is TGTGCCAGCACGGCTCGGGGGCTAAAGTATGGCTACACCTTC. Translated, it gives CASTARGLKYGYTF.

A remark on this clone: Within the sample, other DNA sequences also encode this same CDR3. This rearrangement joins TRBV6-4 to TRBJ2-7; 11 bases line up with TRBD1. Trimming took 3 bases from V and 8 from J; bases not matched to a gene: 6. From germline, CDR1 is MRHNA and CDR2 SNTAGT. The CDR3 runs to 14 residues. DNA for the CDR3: TGTGCCAGCAGTGAAAGCGGACAGGGGGCTAAGCAGTACTTC. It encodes CASSESGQGAKQYF.

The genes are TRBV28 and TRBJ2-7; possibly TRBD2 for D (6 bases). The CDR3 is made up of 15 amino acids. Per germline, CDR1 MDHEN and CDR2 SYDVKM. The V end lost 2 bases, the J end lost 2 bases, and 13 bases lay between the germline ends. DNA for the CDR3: TGTGCCAGCAGTTTAGGGGGAGGAGTAACCTACGAGCAGTACTTC. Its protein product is CASSLGGGVTYEQYF.

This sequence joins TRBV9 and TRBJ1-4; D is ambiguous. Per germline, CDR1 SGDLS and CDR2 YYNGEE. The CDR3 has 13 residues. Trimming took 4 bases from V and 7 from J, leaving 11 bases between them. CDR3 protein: CASSQTSGEKLFF. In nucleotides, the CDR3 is TGTGCCAGCAGCCAAACTTCGGGTGAAAAACTGTTTTTT.

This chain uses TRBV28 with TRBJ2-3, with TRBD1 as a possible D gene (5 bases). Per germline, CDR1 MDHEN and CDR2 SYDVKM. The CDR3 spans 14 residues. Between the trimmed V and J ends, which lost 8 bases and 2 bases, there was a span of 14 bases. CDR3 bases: TGTGCCAGCTCCCTGGGGCTTCCCACAGATACGCAGTATTTT. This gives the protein CASSLGLPTDTQYF.

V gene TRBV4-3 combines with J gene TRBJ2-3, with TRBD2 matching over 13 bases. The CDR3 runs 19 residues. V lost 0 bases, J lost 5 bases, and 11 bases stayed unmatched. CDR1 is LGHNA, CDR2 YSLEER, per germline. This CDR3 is CASSQDTQLAGGRGDTQYF. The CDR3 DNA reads TGCGCCAGCAGCCAAGATACCCAACTAGCGGGGGGGCGGGGAGATACGCAGTATTTT.

As DNA, the CDR3 is TGTGCCAGCAGCCTTAGCGGGGGGGCTCACAATGAGCAGTTCTTC. Translation: CASSLSGGAHNEQFF. The genes are TRBV7-9 and TRBJ2-1; TRBD2 agrees at 11 bases. Germline CDR1 SEHNR, CDR2 FQNEAQ (reference sequence). The V segment lost 5 bases and the J segment 5 bases; nucleotides outside the gene matches: 5. The CDR3 is 15 residues long.

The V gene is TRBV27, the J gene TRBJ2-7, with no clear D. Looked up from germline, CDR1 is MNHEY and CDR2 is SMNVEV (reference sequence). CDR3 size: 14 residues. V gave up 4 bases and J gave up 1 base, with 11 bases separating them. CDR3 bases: TGTGCCAGCAGTTACACCTTTCAGTCCTACGAGCAGTACTTC. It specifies CASSYTFQSYEQYF.

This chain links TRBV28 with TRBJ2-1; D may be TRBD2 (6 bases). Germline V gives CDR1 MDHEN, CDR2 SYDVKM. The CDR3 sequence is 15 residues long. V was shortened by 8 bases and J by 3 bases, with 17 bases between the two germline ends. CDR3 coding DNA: TGTGCCAGCTCCTGGGAGGCACTTCTCTACAATGAGCAGTTCTTC. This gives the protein CASSWEALLYNEQFF.

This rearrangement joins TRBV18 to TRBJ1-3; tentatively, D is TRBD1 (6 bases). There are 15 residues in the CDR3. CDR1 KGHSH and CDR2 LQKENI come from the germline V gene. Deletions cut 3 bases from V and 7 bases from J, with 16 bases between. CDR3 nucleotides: TGTGCCAGCTCACCGGGGGCCAGCCGGCACAACACCATATATTTT. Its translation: CASSPGASRHNTIYF.

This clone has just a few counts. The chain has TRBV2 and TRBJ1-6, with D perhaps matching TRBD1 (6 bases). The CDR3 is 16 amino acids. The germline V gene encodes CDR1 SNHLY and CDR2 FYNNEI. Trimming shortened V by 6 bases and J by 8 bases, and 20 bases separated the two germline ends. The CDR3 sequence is CASRSGGAGRDSPLHF. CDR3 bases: TGTGCCAGCAGGTCCGGGGGGGCCGGGAGAGATTCACCCCTCCACTTT.

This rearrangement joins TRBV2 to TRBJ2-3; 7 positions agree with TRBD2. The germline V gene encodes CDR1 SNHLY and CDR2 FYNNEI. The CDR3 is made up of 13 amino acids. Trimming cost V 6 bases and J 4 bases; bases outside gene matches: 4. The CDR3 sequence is CASRGGVADTQYF. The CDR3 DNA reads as TGTGCCAGCAGGGGAGGGGTGGCAGATACGCAGTATTTT.

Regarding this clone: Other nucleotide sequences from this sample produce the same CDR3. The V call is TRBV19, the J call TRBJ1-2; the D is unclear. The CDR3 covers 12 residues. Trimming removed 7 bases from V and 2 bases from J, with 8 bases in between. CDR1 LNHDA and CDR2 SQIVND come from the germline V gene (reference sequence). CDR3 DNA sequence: TGTGCCAGTAAAGTGGGGAACTATGGCTACACCTTC. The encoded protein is CASKVGNYGYTF.

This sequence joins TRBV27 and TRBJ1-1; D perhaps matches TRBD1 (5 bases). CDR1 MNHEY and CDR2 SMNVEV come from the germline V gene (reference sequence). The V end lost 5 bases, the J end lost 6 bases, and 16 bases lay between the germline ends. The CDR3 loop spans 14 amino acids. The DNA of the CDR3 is TGTGCCAGCAGTCTAACAATGGGGGATCCTGAAGCTTTCTTT. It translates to CASSLTMGDPEAFF.